The 2 T cell receptor beta chains listed next were all sequenced from one sample in a study of blood T cell repertoires in COVID-19. This table comes from immunoSEQ multiplex PCR, and its TCRdb copy is limited to in-frame clones, with some not included. Altogether roughly 63,000 clones are present, about 88% being singletons, with the ten largest covering around 8.7%. The specimen was peripheral blood. The receptors here all came from a man aged 50 to 59 with active COVID-19.

Regarding this clone: At one boundary the junction diverges from the germline segment, which might be a read error. The chain links TRBV15 to TRBJ1-3, with 7 bases identical to TRBD1. Germline assignment: CDR1 LNHNV and CDR2 YYDKDF (reference sequence). The CDR3 covers 16 residues. The chain's CDR3 is CATSGDRVSSGNTIYF. The CDR3 coding sequence is TGTGCCACCAGCGGAGACAGGGTGAGCTCTGGAAACACCATATATTTT. Drawing the rest from reference TRBV15 and TRBJ1-3, the complete variable domain is DAMVIQNPRYQVTQFGKPVTLSCSQTLNHNVMYWYQQKSSQAPKLLFHYYDKDFNNEADTPDNFQSRRPNTSFCFLDIRSPGLGDTAMYLCATSGDRVSSGNTIYFGEGSWLTVV.

V is TRBV4-1 and J is TRBJ1-2; TRBD1 aligns across 7 bases. The CDR3 is made up of 15 amino acids. With V trimmed by 2 bases and J by 3 bases, 6 bases remained unmatched. Germline lookup yields CDR1 MGHRA and CDR2 YSYEKL. The CDR3 loop is CASSQPRQGDYGYTF. Written as DNA, the CDR3 is TGCGCCAGCAGCCAACCCAGACAGGGTGACTATGGCTACACCTTC.